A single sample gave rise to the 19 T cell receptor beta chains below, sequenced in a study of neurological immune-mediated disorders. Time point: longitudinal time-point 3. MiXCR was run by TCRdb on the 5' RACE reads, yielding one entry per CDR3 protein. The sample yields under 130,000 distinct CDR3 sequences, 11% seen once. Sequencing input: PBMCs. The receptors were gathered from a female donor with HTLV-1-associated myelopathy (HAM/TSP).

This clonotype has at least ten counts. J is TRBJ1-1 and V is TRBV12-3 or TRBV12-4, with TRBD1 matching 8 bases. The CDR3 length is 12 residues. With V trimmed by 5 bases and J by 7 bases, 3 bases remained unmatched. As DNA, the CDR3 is TGTGCCAGCAGTGGGGGACAGGTTGAAGCTTTCTTT. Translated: CASSGGQVEAFF.

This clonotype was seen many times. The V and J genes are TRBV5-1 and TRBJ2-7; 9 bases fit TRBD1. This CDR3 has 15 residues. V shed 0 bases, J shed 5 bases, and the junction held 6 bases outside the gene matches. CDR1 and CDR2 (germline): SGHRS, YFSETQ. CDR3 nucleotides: TGCGCCAGCAGCTTGGCCCTGGGACAGGGCCACGAGCAGTACTTC. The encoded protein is CASSLALGQGHEQYF.

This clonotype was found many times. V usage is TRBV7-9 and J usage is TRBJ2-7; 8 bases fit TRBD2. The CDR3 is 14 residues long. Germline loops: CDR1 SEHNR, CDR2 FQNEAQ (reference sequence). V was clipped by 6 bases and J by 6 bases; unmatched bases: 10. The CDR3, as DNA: TGTGCCAGCAGTCCGGGACGGGAGGGCTTCGAGCAGTACTTC. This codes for CASSPGREGFEQYF.

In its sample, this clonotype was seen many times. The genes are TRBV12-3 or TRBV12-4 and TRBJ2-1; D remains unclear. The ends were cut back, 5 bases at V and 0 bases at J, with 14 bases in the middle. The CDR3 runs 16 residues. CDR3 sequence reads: CASSPLWGLSYNEQFF. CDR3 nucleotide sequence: TGTGCCAGCAGTCCATTGTGGGGTCTCTCCTACAATGAGCAGTTCTTC.

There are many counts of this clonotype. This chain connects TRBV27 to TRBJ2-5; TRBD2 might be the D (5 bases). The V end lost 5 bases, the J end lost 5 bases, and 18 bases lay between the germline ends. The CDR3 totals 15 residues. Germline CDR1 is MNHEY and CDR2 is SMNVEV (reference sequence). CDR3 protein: CASSHGGQVSETQYF. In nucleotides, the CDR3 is TGTGCCAGCAGTCATGGCGGGCAGGTGTCGGAGACCCAGTACTTC.

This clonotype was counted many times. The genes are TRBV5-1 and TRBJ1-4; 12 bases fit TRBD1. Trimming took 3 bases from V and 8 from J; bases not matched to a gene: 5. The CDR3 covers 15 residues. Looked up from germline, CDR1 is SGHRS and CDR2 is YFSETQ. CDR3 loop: CASSWGQGAQEKLFF. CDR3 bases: TGCGCCAGCAGCTGGGGACAGGGGGCGCAGGAAAAACTGTTTTTT.

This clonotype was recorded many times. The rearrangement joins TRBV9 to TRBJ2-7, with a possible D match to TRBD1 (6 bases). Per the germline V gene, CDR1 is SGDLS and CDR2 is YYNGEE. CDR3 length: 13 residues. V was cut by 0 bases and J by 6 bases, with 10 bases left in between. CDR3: CASSVDRVSEQYF. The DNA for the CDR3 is TGTGCCAGCAGCGTAGACAGGGTGAGCGAGCAGTACTTC. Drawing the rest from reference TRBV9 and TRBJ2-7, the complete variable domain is DSGVTQTPKHLITATGQRVTLRCSPRSGDLSVYWYQQSLDQGLQFLIQYYNGEERAKGNILERFSAQQFPDLHSELNLSSLELGDSALYFCASSVDRVSEQYFGPGTRLTVT.

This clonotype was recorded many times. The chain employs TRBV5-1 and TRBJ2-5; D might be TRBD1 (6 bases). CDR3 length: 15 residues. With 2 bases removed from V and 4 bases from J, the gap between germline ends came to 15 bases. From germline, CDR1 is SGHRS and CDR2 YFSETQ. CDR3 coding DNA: TGCGCCAGCAGCTTTTTGGCACAGGGTGGAGAGACCCAGTACTTC. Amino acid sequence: CASSFLAQGGETQYF. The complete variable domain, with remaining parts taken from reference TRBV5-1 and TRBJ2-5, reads KAGVTQTPRYLIKTRGQQVTLSCSPISGHRSVSWYQQTPGQGLQFLFEYFSETQRNKGNFPGRFSGRQFSNSRSEMNVSTLELGDSALYLCASSFLAQGGETQYFGPGTRLLVL.

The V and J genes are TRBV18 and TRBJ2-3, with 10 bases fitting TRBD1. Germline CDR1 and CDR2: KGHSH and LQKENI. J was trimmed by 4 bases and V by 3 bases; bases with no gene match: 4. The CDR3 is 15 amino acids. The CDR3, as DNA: TGTGCCAGCTCACCGTCGGACAGGGGGTCAGATACGCAGTATTTT. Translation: CASSPSDRGSDTQYF. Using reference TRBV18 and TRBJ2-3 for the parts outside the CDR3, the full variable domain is NAGVMQNPRHLVRRRGQEARLRCSPMKGHSHVYWYRQLPEEGLKFMVYLQKENIIDESGMPKERFSAEFPKEGPSILRIQQVVRGDSAAYFCASSPSDRGSDTQYFGPGTRLTVL.

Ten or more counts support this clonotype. In DNA form, the CDR3 reads TGTGCCAGCAGCCACCGGGACACGGTTCGGGGTGGCCAGTACTTC. It specifies CASSHRDTVRGGQYF. The V call is TRBV3-1, the J call TRBJ2-5; D perhaps matches TRBD1 (6 bases). Trimming stripped 3 bases from V and 10 bases from J, with 21 bases between. Per germline, CDR1 LGHDT and CDR2 YNNKEL (reference sequence). CDR3 length: 15 residues.

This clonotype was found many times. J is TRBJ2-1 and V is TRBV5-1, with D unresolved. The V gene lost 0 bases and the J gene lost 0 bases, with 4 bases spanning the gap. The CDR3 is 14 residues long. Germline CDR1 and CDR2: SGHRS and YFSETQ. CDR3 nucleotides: TGCGCCAGCAGCTTGGGGGACTCCTACAATGAGCAGTTCTTC. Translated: CASSLGDSYNEQFF.

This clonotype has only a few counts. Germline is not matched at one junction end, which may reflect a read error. CDR3 nucleotide sequence: TGCACCAGCAGCTTGACTACGCCCAGCTCTGGAAACACCATATATTTT. Translated, it gives CTSSLTTPSSGNTIYF. The gene calls are TRBV5-1 and TRBJ1-3; no firm D call. Germline CDR1 is SGHRS and CDR2 is YFSETQ. The CDR3 extends over 16 amino acids.

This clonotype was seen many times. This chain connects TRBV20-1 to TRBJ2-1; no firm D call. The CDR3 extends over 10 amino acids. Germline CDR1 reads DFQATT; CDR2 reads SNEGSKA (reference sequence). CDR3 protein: CSHYKREQFF. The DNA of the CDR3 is TGCAGCCATTACAAAAGGGAGCAGTTCTTC.

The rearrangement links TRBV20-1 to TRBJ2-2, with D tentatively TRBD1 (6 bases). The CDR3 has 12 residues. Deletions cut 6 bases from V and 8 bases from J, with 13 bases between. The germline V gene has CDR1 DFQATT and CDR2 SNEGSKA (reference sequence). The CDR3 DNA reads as TGCAGTGCGCAGGGGCGTTCGGGGGAGCTGTTTTTT. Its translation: CSAQGRSGELFF.

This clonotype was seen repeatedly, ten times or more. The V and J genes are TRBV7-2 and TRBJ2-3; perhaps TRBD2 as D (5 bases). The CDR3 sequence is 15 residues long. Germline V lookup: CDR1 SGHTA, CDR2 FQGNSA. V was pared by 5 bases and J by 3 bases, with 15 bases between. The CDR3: CASSMIRGTTDTQYF. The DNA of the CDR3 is TGTGCCAGCAGCATGATCCGGGGAACGACAGATACGCAGTATTTT.

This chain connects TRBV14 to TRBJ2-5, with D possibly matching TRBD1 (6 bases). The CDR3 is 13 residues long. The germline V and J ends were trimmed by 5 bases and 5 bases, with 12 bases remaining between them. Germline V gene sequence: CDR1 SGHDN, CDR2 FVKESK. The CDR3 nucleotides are TGTGCCAGCAGCGTACAGGGTGCGGAGACCCAGTACTTC. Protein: CASSVQGAETQYF.

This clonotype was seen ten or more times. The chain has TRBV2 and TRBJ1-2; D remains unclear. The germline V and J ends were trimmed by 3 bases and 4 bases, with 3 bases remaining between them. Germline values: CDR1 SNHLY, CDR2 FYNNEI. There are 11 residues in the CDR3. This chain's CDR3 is CASSDSYGYTF. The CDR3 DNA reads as TGTGCCAGCAGTGACAGCTATGGCTACACCTTC.

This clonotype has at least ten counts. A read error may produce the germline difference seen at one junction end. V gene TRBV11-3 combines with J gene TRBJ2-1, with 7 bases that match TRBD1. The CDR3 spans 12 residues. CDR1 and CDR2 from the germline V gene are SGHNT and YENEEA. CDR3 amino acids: CANRDRSVVCLF. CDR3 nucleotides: TGTGCCAACCGGGACAGATCGGTTGTGTGTCTCTTC.

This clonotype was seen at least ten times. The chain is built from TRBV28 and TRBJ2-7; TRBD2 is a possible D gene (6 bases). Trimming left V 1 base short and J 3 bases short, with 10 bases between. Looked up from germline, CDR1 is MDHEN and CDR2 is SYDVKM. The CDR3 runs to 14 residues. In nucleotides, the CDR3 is TGTGCCAGCAGTTTATTTGGAGGGAGCTACGAGCAGTACTTC. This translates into CASSLFGGSYEQYF.